This T cell receptor (beta chain) was sequenced for a study of blood T cell repertoires in COVID-19. The wider study: Both acute and convalescent COVID-19 samples were obtained from the United States, Italy and Spain.

Assay used: immunoSEQ multiplex PCR; TCRdb lists only in-frame clones, some missing. The table records a few hundred thousand clones, 88% of them present only once. The CDR3 is 16 amino acids. J gave up 1 base and V 1 base, and 1 base lay outside the gene matches. The germline CDR1 and CDR2 sequences are LGHDT and YNNKEL (reference sequence). The age range of participants was about 18 to 95 years, with residence in about two dozen US areas. This receptor was obtained from an older woman in a cohort exposed to, infected with or recovered from COVID-19 (not recorded which). Source material: PBMCs or T cells enriched from blood (not recorded which). The rearrangement links TRBV3-1 (or the pseudogene TRBV3-2) to TRBJ1-5; 10 nucleotides line up with TRBD1. The CDR3: CASSQGTGGSNQPQHF. As DNA, the CDR3 is TGTGCCAGCAGCCAAGGGACAGGGGGGAGCAATCAGCCCCAGCATTTT.